The clone carrying this TCR beta chain was seen a handful of times. This sample is drawn from a study of blood T cell repertoires in COVID-19. Original processing notes: Researchers report that nucleated cell counts were estimated from reference gene primer amplification. TCRdb keeps only in-frame clones here, not all; method: immunoSEQ multiplex PCR. D and trimming come from the DNA, and the V and J calls and clone size come from that table. The table shows about 130,000 clones, with about 83% occurring only once. The V gene's germline CDR1 is SGHNT and CDR2 YYREEE (reference sequence). Trimming removed 0 bases from V and 7 bases from J, with 11 bases in between. CDR3 length equals 13 residues.

The sample was peripheral blood. This rearrangement joins TRBV5-4 to TRBJ2-7, with a tentative D call TRBD2 (6 bases). The TCR sequence derives from a human donor in a cohort sampled during active COVID-19. The chain's CDR3 is CASSLGGTGEQYF. CDR3 nucleotide sequence: TGTGCCAGCAGCTTGGGCGGGACGGGTGAGCAGTACTTC.